A single T cell receptor (beta chain) is shown here with its context. CDR3 length equals 15 residues. Per germline, CDR1 SGHRS and CDR2 YFSETQ. V lost 0 bases and J lost 5; bases outside the gene matches: 8. In terms of age and location, participants ranged from roughly 18 to 89 years and lived in approximately 24 US areas. Cohort 3 recovered donors had two negative PCRs, clearance, or symptom resolution. In the authors' methods: Estimated nucleated cell counts came from reference gene primer amplification. The method was immunoSEQ multiplex PCR; TCRdb's version includes in-frame clones alone and lacks a portion of them. V and J calls and clone size are copied from that table; D and trimming were computed from the DNA. Found here are fewer than 350,000 clones, roughly 85% of them singletons; the top ten hold about 5.5%. This specimen comes from a study of blood T cell repertoires in COVID-19. Study overall: Sources were T cells, B-cell-depleted T cells, or PBMCs; the material itself was cDNA or gDNA.

The sequence came from a woman between 40 and 50 years old who had recovered from COVID-19. Source material: PBMCs or T cells enriched from blood (not recorded which). J is TRBJ2-7 and V is TRBV5-1, with 7 bases lining up with TRBD1. CDR3 in amino acids: CASSLVTGEKDEQYF. CDR3 in DNA: TGCGCCAGCAGCTTGGTTACAGGGGAGAAGGACGAGCAGTACTTC.